This TCR beta chain was identified during a study of blood T cell repertoires in COVID-19. Study overall: Samples taken during acute and convalescent COVID-19 were collected in the United States, Italy and Spain. Nucleic acid was either cDNA or gDNA, and it came from T cells, B-cell-depleted T cells, or PBMCs.

Original processing notes: Counts of nucleated cells, estimated from reference gene primer amplification, were obtained. Data came from immunoSEQ multiplex PCR; TCRdb stores just in-frame clones and leaves some out. V and J calls and clone size come straight from that table; D and trimming were deduced from the DNA. The data show fewer than 300,000 clones, with roughly 85% seen just once and 2% to 3% held by the top ten. Germline assignment: CDR1 MNHNY and CDR2 SVGAGI (reference sequence). The CDR3 has 14 amino acids. Trimming cost V 6 bases and J 1 base, with 10 bases left between them. A note on this clone: Other nucleotide sequences in the sample specify the same CDR3.

The chain is built from TRBV6-6 and TRBJ1-3; possible D gene TRBD1, 5 bases. The source material was peripheral blood. The clonotype comes from a woman between 65 and 79 years old with active or convalescent COVID-19. The CDR3 is CASSPQGSGNTIYF. The CDR3 DNA reads TGTGCCAGCAGCCCCCAGGGATCTGGAAACACCATATATTTT.